The source of this T cell receptor beta chain is a study of shared clonotypes between healthy human individuals. It was at deep level that the assay was run. Data came from immunoSEQ multiplex PCR; TCRdb stores just in-frame clones and leaves some out. The table lists around 1.1 million clones, roughly 80% of them singletons. The CDR3 length is 13 residues. Germline lookup yields CDR1 SEHNR and CDR2 FQNEAQ (reference sequence). Trimming removed 3 bases at V and 8 bases at J, with 13 bases between. The chain joins TRBV7-9 to TRBJ1-2, with D unresolved. Source material: memory CD4+ T cells from PBMCs. The subset is: CD45RA-negative fraction. This clonotype originated in a man between 18 and 29 years old in good health. Some clones in this sample may be carry-over from other donors' samples. CDR3 in amino acids: CASSFVDIGGYTF. The CDR3 nucleotides read TGTGCCAGCAGCTTCGTCGACATTGGCGGCTACACCTTC.